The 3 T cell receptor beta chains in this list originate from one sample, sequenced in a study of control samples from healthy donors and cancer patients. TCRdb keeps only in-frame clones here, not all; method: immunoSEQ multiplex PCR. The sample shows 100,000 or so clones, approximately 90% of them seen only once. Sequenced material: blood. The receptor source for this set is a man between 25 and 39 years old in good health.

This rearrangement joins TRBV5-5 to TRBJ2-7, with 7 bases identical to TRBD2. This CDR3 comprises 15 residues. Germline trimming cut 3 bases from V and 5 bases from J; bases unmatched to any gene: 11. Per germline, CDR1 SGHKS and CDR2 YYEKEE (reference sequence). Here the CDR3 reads CASSSPGGGIHEQYF. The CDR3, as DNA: TGTGCCAGCAGCTCCCCGGGGGGAGGGATCCACGAGCAGTACTTC.

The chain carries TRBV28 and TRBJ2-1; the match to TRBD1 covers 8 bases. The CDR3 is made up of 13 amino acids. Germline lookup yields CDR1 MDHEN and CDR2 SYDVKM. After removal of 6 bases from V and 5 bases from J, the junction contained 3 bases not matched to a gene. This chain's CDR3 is CASRGQGHNEQFF. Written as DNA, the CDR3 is TGTGCCAGCAGAGGACAGGGCCACAATGAGCAGTTCTTC. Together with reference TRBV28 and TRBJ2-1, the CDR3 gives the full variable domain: DVKVTQSSRYLVKRTGEKVFLECVQDMDHENMFWYRQDPGLGLRLIYFSYDVKMKEKGDIPEGYSVSREKKERFSLILESASTNQTSMYLCASRGQGHNEQFFGPGTRLTVL.

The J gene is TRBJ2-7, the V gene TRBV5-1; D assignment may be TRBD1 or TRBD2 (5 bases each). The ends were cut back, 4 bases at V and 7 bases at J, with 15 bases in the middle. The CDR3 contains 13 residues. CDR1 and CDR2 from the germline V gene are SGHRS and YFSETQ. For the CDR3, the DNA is TGCGCCAGCAGCGGGACCGGGGTAAAGGAGCAGTACTTC. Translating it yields CASSGTGVKEQYF.